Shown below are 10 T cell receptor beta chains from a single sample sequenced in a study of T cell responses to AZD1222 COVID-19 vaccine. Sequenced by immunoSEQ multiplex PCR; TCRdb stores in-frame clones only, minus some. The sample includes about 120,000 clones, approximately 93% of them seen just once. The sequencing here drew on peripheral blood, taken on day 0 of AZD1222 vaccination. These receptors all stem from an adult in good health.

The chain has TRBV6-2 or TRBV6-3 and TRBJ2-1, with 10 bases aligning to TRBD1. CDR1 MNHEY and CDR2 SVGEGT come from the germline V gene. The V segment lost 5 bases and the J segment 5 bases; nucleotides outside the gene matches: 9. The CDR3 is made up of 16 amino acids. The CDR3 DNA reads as TGTGCCAGCAGTCCCTTAGACAGGGGGCAGCACAATGAGCAGTTCTTC. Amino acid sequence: CASSPLDRGQHNEQFF.

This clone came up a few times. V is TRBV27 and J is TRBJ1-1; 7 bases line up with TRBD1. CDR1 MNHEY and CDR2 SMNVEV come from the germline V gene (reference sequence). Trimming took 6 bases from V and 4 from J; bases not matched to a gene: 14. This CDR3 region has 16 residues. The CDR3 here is CASSPAGQPGRTEAFF. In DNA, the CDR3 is TGTGCCAGCAGCCCTGCGGGACAGCCAGGGCGCACTGAAGCTTTCTTT.

CDR3 coding DNA: TGTGCCAGCAGCACTAGACAGGGGGCGGGTAATGAGCAGTTCTTC. Protein: CASSTRQGAGNEQFF. The chain has TRBV7-2 and TRBJ2-1, with TRBD1 matching 10 bases. From germline, CDR1 is SGHTA and CDR2 FQGNSA. Unmatched junction bases numbered 8, after V lost 5 bases and J lost 7 bases. The CDR3 length is 15 residues.

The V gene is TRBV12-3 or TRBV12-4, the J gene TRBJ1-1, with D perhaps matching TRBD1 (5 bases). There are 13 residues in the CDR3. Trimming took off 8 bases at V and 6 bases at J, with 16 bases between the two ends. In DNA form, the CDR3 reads TGTGCCAGCGGGATAAACAGGCGGCCTGAAGCTTTCTTT. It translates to CASGINRRPEAFF.

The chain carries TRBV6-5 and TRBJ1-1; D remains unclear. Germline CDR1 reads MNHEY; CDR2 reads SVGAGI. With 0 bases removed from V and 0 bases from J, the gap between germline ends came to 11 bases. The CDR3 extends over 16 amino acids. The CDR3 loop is CASSYSRHTMNTEAFF. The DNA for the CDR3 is TGTGCCAGCAGTTACTCGAGGCATACCATGAACACTGAAGCTTTCTTT.

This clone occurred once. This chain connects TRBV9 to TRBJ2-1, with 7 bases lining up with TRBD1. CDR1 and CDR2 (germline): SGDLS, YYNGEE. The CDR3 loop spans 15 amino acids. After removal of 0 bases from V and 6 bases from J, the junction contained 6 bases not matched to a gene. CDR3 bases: TGTGCCAGCAGCGTAGGGACAGGATCGGGCAATGAGCAGTTCTTC. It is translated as CASSVGTGSGNEQFF. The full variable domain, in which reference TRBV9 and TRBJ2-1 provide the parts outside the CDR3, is DSGVTQTPKHLITATGQRVTLRCSPRSGDLSVYWYQQSLDQGLQFLIQYYNGEERAKGNILERFSAQQFPDLHSELNLSSLELGDSALYFCASSVGTGSGNEQFFGPGTRLTVL.

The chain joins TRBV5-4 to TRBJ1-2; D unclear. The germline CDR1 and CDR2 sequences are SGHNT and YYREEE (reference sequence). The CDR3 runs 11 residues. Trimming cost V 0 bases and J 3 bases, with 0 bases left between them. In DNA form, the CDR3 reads TGTGCCAGCAGCTTGGACTATGGCTACACCTTC. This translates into CASSLDYGYTF.

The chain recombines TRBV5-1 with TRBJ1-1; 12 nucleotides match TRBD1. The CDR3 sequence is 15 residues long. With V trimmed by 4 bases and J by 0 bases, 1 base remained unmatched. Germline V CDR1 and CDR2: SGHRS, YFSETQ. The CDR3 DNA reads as TGCGCCAGCAGCGGGACAGGGGGCATGAACACTGAAGCTTTCTTT. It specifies CASSGTGGMNTEAFF.

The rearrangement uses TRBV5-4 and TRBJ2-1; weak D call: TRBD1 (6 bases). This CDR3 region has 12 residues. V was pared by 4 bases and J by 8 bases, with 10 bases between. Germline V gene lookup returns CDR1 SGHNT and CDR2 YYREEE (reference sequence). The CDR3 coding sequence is TGTGCCAGCAGCCCCAGGGGCTATGAGCAGTTCTTC. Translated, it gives CASSPRGYEQFF.

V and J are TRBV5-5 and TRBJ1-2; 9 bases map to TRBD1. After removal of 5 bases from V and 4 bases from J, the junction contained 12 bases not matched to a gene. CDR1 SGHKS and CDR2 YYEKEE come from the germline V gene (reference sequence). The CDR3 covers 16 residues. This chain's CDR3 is CASRSSPGQGVYGYTF. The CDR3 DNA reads TGTGCCAGCAGATCCTCCCCGGGACAGGGAGTCTATGGCTACACCTTC.